These 15 T cell receptor beta chains were all obtained from the same sample, sequenced in a study of T cell clones after liver transplantation. Repertoires were generated with immunoSEQ multiplex PCR, while TCRdb's copy carries only in-frame clones and drops some. There are nearly 45,000 clones in the sample; around 83% occur only once, and roughly 2.7% lies in the top ten. Source: CD4+ T cells from blood, taken 24 months after liver transplant. These receptors were taken from a human patient who received a liver transplant. A share of the T cells may be of graft donor origin.

The CDR3 sequence is CASSKQDRQGGYTF. As DNA, the CDR3 is TGTGCCAGCTCAAAACAGGACAGGCAAGGAGGCTACACCTTC. The chain couples TRBV18 to TRBJ1-2; 7 bases are shared with TRBD1. This CDR3 has 14 residues. Germline-derived CDR1 and CDR2 are KGHSH and LQKENI. After removal of 5 bases from V and 8 bases from J, the junction contained 11 bases not matched to a gene.

The chain has TRBV28 and TRBJ1-1; D not certain. V was shortened by 7 bases and J by 0 bases, with 12 bases between the two germline ends. The CDR3 contains 14 residues. The germline gives CDR1 MDHEN, CDR2 SYDVKM. CDR3: CASTFYGVNTEAFF. The CDR3 nucleotides read TGTGCCAGCACCTTCTACGGGGTGAACACTGAAGCTTTCTTT.

This clone occurred once. The chain employs TRBV30 and TRBJ1-1; weak D call: TRBD1 (5 bases). The CDR3 is made up of 16 amino acids. V was cut by 2 bases and J by 1 base, with 17 bases left in between. Germline values: CDR1 GTSNPN, CDR2 SVGIG (reference sequence). CDR3 bases: TGTGCCTGGAGTAGGTGGGGACGGGCCGAGAACACTGAAGCTTTCTTT. Translated, it gives CAWSRWGRAENTEAFF.

This chain uses TRBV5-1 with TRBJ2-2, with 12 bases fitting TRBD2. This CDR3 has 15 residues. Losses at the gene ends were 2 bases for V and 6 bases for J; bases not matched to a gene: 2. Germline-derived CDR1 and CDR2 are SGHRS and YFSETQ. In nucleotides, the CDR3 is TGCGCCAGCAGCTTACTAGCGGGAGGATCCGGGGAGCTGTTTTTT. Translation: CASSLLAGGSGELFF.

This chain joins TRBV13 and TRBJ2-2, with 8 bases identical to TRBD1. This CDR3 is 14 amino acids long. Unmatched junction bases numbered 4, after V lost 7 bases and J lost 3 bases. Germline-derived CDR1 and CDR2 are PRHDT and FYEKMQ (reference sequence). The DNA of the CDR3 is TGTGCCAGCACCCAGGGGGCGTACACCGGGGAGCTGTTTTTT. Its translation is CASTQGAYTGELFF.

The rearrangement uses TRBV19 and TRBJ2-2, with D tentatively TRBD1 (6 bases). The CDR3 has 15 residues. Germline CDR1 is LNHDA and CDR2 is SQIVND (reference sequence). The V gene lost 9 bases and the J gene lost 0 bases, with 14 bases spanning the gap. The CDR3 DNA is TGTGCCAGCCGGGACACCCTGCCGAACACCGGGGAGCTGTTTTTT. This sequence encodes CASRDTLPNTGELFF.

The V gene is TRBV28, the J gene TRBJ2-5, with 8 positions matching TRBD1. Per germline, CDR1 MDHEN and CDR2 SYDVKM. V dropped 2 bases and J dropped 0; count of bases not matched to a gene: 5. This CDR3 contains 16 residues. The CDR3 bases are TGTGCCAGCAGTTTAGGTGACAGGGGCTACCAAGAGACCCAGTACTTC. It encodes CASSLGDRGYQETQYF.

The CDR3 protein is CASSPYGAATNEKLFF. In DNA, the CDR3 is TGTGCCAGCTCACCCTACGGGGCTGCAACTAATGAAAAACTGTTTTTT. The chain has TRBV18 and TRBJ1-4; TRBD1 is a possible D gene (5 bases). The CDR3 covers 16 residues. Germline assignment: CDR1 KGHSH and CDR2 LQKENI. Trimming left V 3 bases short and J 0 bases short, with 11 bases between.

This clone was recorded once. The genes are TRBV5-6 and TRBJ2-7; 7 bases are a match to TRBD1. The CDR3 loop spans 15 amino acids. CDR1 is SGHDT and CDR2 is YYEEEE in the germline V gene. V gave up 1 base and J gave up 5 bases; unmatched junction bases: 9. The CDR3 DNA follows: TGTGCCAGCAGCTTGTACTCAACAGGGGCAAACGAGCAGTACTTC. Protein: CASSLYSTGANEQYF. Variable domain in full (rest from reference TRBV5-6 and TRBJ2-7): DAGVTQSPTHLIKTRGQQVTLRCSPKSGHDTVSWYQQALGQGPQFIFQYYEEEERQRGNFPDRFSGHQFPNYSSELNVNALLLGDSALYLCASSLYSTGANEQYFGPGTRLTVT.

J is TRBJ2-7 and V is TRBV7-9; 7 nucleotides match TRBD1. This CDR3 spans 14 amino acids. V gave up 10 bases and J gave up 0 bases; unmatched junction bases: 9. Germline V gene data show CDR1 as SEHNR and CDR2 as FQNEAQ (reference sequence). The CDR3 coding sequence is TGTGCCACCCAGTCGACAGGGCGCTCCTACGAGCAGTACTTC. The encoded protein is CATQSTGRSYEQYF. Full variable domain (rest looked up from reference TRBV7-9 and TRBJ2-7): DTGVSQNPRHKITKRGQNVTFRCDPISEHNRLYWYRQTLGQGPEFLTYFQNEAQLEKSRLLSDRFSAERPKGSFSTLEIQRTEQGDSAMYLCATQSTGRSYEQYFGPGTRLTVT.

This rearrangement joins TRBV19 to TRBJ2-1; no clear D gene. The CDR3 length is 16 residues. Germline CDR1 reads LNHDA; CDR2 reads SQIVND (reference sequence). The V end lost 3 bases, the J end lost 3 bases, and 15 bases lay between the germline ends. This chain's CDR3 is CASSIKRAGIYNEQFF. CDR3 nucleotides: TGTGCCAGTAGTATTAAAAGGGCAGGCATCTACAATGAGCAGTTCTTC.

The rearrangement uses TRBV29-1 and TRBJ2-7; D may match TRBD1 or TRBD2 (5 bases each). Deletions cut 4 bases from V and 2 bases from J, with 9 bases between. Germline V lookup: CDR1 SQVTM, CDR2 ANQGSEA. There are 12 residues in the CDR3. In DNA, the CDR3 is TGCAGCGTTGGAGGGGATCCCTACGAGCAGTACTTC. As protein: CSVGGDPYEQYF.

The gene calls are TRBV5-5 and TRBJ1-3; D call uncertain. The V gene's germline CDR1 is SGHKS and CDR2 YYEKEE (reference sequence). The V end lost 3 bases, the J end lost 4 bases, and 5 bases lay between the germline ends. The CDR3 contains 12 residues. In DNA form, the CDR3 reads TGTGCCAGCAGCTGGGAGGGAAACACCATATATTTT. This codes for CASSWEGNTIYF.

This chain links TRBV10-1 with TRBJ2-3; D might be TRBD2 (6 bases). The length of the CDR3 is 17 residues. Germline V gene lookup returns CDR1 WNHNN and CDR2 SYGVQD (reference sequence). Trimming removed 4 bases from V and 4 bases from J, with 21 bases in between. As DNA, the CDR3 is TGCGCCAGCAGTGCGCACCACGGGACTGAGGTCGCAGATACGCAGTATTTT. Its protein is CASSAHHGTEVADTQYF.

The CDR3 nucleotides read TGTGCCAGCAGCCGTACGGGACAGGGGACCACCGGGGAGCTGTTTTTT. Translation gives CASSRTGQGTTGELFF. The V and J genes are TRBV5-4 and TRBJ2-2; 10 bases agree with TRBD1. V gave up 4 bases and J gave up 4 bases; unmatched junction bases: 7. Germline V lookup: CDR1 SGHNT, CDR2 YYREEE (reference sequence). CDR3 length: 16 amino acids.